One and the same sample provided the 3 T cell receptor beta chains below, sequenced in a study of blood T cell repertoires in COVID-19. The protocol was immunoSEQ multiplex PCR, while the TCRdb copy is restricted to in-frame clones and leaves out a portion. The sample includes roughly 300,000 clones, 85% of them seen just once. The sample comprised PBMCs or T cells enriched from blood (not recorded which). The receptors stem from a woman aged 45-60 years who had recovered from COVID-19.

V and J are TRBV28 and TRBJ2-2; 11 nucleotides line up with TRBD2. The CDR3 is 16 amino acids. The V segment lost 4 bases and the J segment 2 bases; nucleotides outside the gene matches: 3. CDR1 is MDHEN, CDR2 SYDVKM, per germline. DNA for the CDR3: TGTGCCAGCAGTTCACTAGCGGGGGCCAACACCGGGGAGCTGTTTTTT. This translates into CASSSLAGANTGELFF.

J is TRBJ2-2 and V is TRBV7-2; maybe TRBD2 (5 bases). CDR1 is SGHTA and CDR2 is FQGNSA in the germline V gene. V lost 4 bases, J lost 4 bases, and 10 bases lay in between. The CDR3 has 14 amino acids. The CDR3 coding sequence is TGTGCCAGCAGCTGGACCCGGGGCACCGGGGAGCTGTTTTTT. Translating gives CASSWTRGTGELFF.

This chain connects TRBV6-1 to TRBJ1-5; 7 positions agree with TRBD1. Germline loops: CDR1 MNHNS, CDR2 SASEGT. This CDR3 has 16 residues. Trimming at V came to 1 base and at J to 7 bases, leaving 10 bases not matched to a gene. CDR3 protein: CASSEVGRGFGQPQHF. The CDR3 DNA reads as TGTGCCAGCAGTGAAGTGGGCAGGGGGTTTGGGCAGCCCCAGCATTTT.